These T cell receptor beta chains were read from a single sample in a study of blood T cell repertoires in COVID-19. Clones were sequenced by immunoSEQ multiplex PCR, and TCRdb holds only the in-frame ones, with some missing. The data hold hundreds of thousands of clones, with 80% to 85% observed a single time. The sequencing input was PBMCs or T cells enriched from blood (not recorded which). These receptors all stem from a man in his forties who had been exposed to COVID-19. CDR3s include the opening cysteine and the closing phenylalanine or tryptophan. Clone size appears in some rows only: once, few, many, or a class for an expanded clone.

>17|TRBV20-1|TRBJ2-5|.
CSASTSGRALDQETQYF
>16|TRBV9|TRBJ2-3|.
CASSVAPGGGTDTQYF
>15|TRBV2|TRBJ2-7|.
CASSERGLGGYEQYF
>15|TRBV9|TRBJ2-7|many
CASSVEGGLFYEQYF
>12|TRBV28|TRBJ1-5|.
CATNGLNQPQHF
>13|TRBV2|TRBJ1-2|many
CASRGGGTGGYTF
>12|TRBV24-1|TRBJ2-1|.
CAAEGSYNEQFF
>15|TRBV10-3|TRBJ2-1|.
CATRIGLAGYNEQFF
>14|TRBV4-1|TRBJ1-2|.
CASSQDSGDYGYTF
>15|TRBV11-2|TRBJ2-1|.
CASSYIETPYNEQFF
>14|TRBV10-2|TRBJ2-7|few
CASSSASGSYEQYF
>12|TRBV28|TRBJ2-3|.
CASSLLIDTQYF
>13|TRBV6-5|TRBJ1-6|once
CAIQGQGNSPLHF
>14|TRBV4-1|TRBJ1-6|.
CASSQALANSPLHF
>15|TRBV2|TRBJ2-5|.
CASRARLLVLETQYF
>14|TRBV7-2|TRBJ1-1|.
CASRLGTLNTEAFF
>12|TRBV24-1|TRBJ2-5|.
CATSTRGETQYF
>14|TRBV5-4|TRBJ2-3|.
CASSPRDSPDTQYF
>14|TRBV27|TRBJ1-2|.
CASSLNPRDYGYTF
>12|TRBV3-1/TRBV3-2|TRBJ1-6|once
CASSQRGSSIHF
>14|TRBV7-3|TRBJ1-3|.
CASSPGQGGDTIYF
>14|TRBV19|TRBJ1-1|.
CASSISTGGTEAFF
>14|TRBV10-3|TRBJ1-2|.
CAISRRQGEYGYTF
>10|TRBV29-1|TRBJ2-1|.
CSGVYNEQFF
>15|TRBV27|TRBJ1-1|.
CASSPPGTGLREAFF
>17|TRBV5-6|TRBJ2-7|.
CASYKGGTSIRSYEQYF
>14|TRBV5-6|TRBJ2-7|.
CASSLGSGVYEQYF
>16|TRBV7-9|TRBJ1-2|.
CASSLTLAGQIYGYTF
>14|TRBV7-2|TRBJ2-7|.
CASSLQTGAYEQYF
>14|TRBV7-6|TRBJ2-3|.
CASSSGQGGEEQYF
>16|TRBV5-1|TRBJ2-1|.
CASRTNTGGFYNEQFF
>12|TRBV7-8|TRBJ2-7|.
CASSLQVYEQYF
>16|TRBV11-2|TRBJ1-5|.
CASSLDLRVGNQPQHF
>15|TRBV6-5|TRBJ1-1|.
CASSYRDRGSTEAFF
>13|TRBV7-9|TRBJ2-7|.
CASSLAGGYEQYF
>18|TRBV25-1|TRBJ1-5|.
CASRPGDLRGRANQPQHF
>19|TRBV6-1|TRBJ1-1|once
CASSEAGVQGKALNTEAFF
>13|TRBV6-5|TRBJ1-6|.
CASRGRDASPLHF
>20|TRBV4-1|TRBJ1-3|.
CASSPSGADRYTSSGNTIYF
>16|TRBV4-1|TRBJ2-7|.
CASSQDPRKVTVEQYF
>13|TRBV29-1|TRBJ2-7|few
CSAREGETYEQYF
>15|TRBV4-1|TRBJ2-7|.
CASSREPGRPYEQYF
>16|TRBV28|TRBJ1-4|.
CASSSSAQTGDEKLFF
>16|TRBV30|TRBJ2-1|.
CAWSYPPTSGKIEQFF
>13|TRBV5-1|TRBJ1-2|.
CASSFRTSYGYTF